These 25 T cell receptor beta chains were sequenced from one sample in a study of blood T cell repertoires in COVID-19. Data came from immunoSEQ multiplex PCR; TCRdb stores just in-frame clones and leaves some out. Of hundreds of thousands of clones listed, 85% to 90% were seen once; the top ten hold 1% to 1.3%. Sequencing used PBMCs or T cells enriched from blood (not recorded which). Source of these receptors: a man aged 25 to 40 who had recovered from COVID-19.

This clone was seen only a few times. The chain couples TRBV5-4 to TRBJ2-5, with TRBD1 matching over 8 bases. V lost 1 base and J lost 3; bases outside the gene matches: 5. This CDR3 has 15 amino acids. Germline V gene lookup returns CDR1 SGHNT and CDR2 YYREEE (reference sequence). The CDR3, as DNA: TGTGCCAGCAGCTTGTTCGACAGGGGAGAAGAGACCCAGTACTTC. Protein: CASSLFDRGEETQYF.

V gene TRBV28 combines with J gene TRBJ2-7; possible D gene TRBD2, 7 bases. CDR3 length equals 12 residues. Per the germline V gene, CDR1 is MDHEN and CDR2 is SYDVKM. The V end lost 10 bases, the J end lost 2 bases, and 12 bases lay between the germline ends. The CDR3 DNA reads as TGTGCCACTGGGGGGGCTGCCTACGAGCAGTACTTC. It encodes CATGGAAYEQYF.

V usage is TRBV25-1 and J usage is TRBJ2-1, with 13 bases lining up with TRBD2. The CDR3 is 13 amino acids. Looked up from germline, CDR1 is MGHDK and CDR2 is SYGVNS. The ends lost 7 bases at V and 8 bases at J; junction bases unmatched: 2. CDR3 loop: CASKLAGGDEQFF. The CDR3 DNA reads as TGTGCCAGCAAACTAGCGGGAGGGGATGAGCAGTTCTTC.

The chain links TRBV2 to TRBJ2-3; 10 nucleotides align to TRBD2. The CDR3 has 17 residues. The junction had 15 bases not matched to a gene; V was cut back by 6 bases and J by 6 bases. CDR1 and CDR2 from the germline V gene are SNHLY and FYNNEI. This CDR3 reads CASSPPRLAGDVDTQYF. CDR3 DNA sequence: TGTGCCAGCAGCCCACCTCGGCTAGCGGGAGATGTGGATACGCAGTATTTT.

The rearrangement links TRBV25-1 to TRBJ2-7, with 8 bases identical to TRBD2. CDR1 and CDR2 (germline): MGHDK, SYGVNS. The CDR3 has 16 residues. The V gene end was trimmed by 8 bases and the J gene end by 2 bases; junction bases not matched to a gene: 14. This CDR3 is CASGDSSGLGTYEQYF. CDR3 bases: TGTGCCAGCGGGGATTCTAGCGGGCTAGGGACCTACGAGCAGTACTTC.

The rearrangement uses TRBV12-3 or TRBV12-4 and TRBJ1-2; D gene unclear. This CDR3 has 13 residues. V was shortened by 6 bases and J by 6 bases, with 14 bases between the two germline ends. In DNA form, the CDR3 reads TGTGCCAGCAGGGAAAGGGAGGACCATGGCTACACCTTC. This gives the protein CASREREDHGYTF.

The rearrangement joins TRBV3-1 (or the pseudogene TRBV3-2) to TRBJ2-5, with unresolved D. This CDR3 is built from 13 residues. Germline V gene data show CDR1 as LGHDT and CDR2 as YNNKEL (reference sequence). Trimming took off 4 bases at V and 7 bases at J, with 13 bases between the two ends. The CDR3 DNA is TGTGCCAGCAGCCCAGAACATCCTGGGACCCAGTACTTC. Its protein is CASSPEHPGTQYF.

The chain has TRBV9 and TRBJ2-5; tentatively, D is TRBD2 (5 bases). V was shortened by 3 bases and J by 4 bases, with 10 bases between the two germline ends. This CDR3 has 13 residues. The germline V gene has CDR1 SGDLS and CDR2 YYNGEE. The CDR3 sequence is CASSASRAETQYF. The CDR3 DNA reads as TGTGCCAGCAGCGCTAGCCGGGCAGAGACCCAGTACTTC. The variable domain in full, with the rest retrieved from reference TRBV9 and TRBJ2-5, is DSGVTQTPKHLITATGQRVTLRCSPRSGDLSVYWYQQSLDQGLQFLIQYYNGEERAKGNILERFSAQQFPDLHSELNLSSLELGDSALYFCASSASRAETQYFGPGTRLLVL.

This chain uses TRBV5-6 with TRBJ2-5; D remains ambiguous. The CDR3 has 13 residues. CDR1 and CDR2 from the germline V gene are SGHDT and YYEEEE. Trimming removed 1 base from V and 0 bases from J, with 4 bases in between. CDR3 amino acids: CASSLLNQETQYF. The CDR3 region has the DNA TGTGCCAGCAGCTTGCTAAACCAAGAGACCCAGTACTTC.

The J gene is TRBJ2-1, the V gene TRBV11-3; 14 bases align to TRBD2. The V gene end was trimmed by 5 bases and the J gene end by 6 bases; junction bases not matched to a gene: 6. CDR1 and CDR2 (germline): SGHNT, YENEEA. The CDR3 length is 16 residues. CDR3 in amino acids: CASSAGLAGATNEQFF. CDR3 nucleotides: TGTGCCAGCAGCGCGGGACTAGCGGGAGCAACCAATGAGCAGTTCTTC.

This clone was observed a single time. The V call is TRBV20-1, the J call TRBJ1-2, with unresolved D. The germline V gene encodes CDR1 DFQATT and CDR2 SNEGSKA (reference sequence). V lost 3 bases and J lost 2, with 4 bases in between. The length of the CDR3 is 11 residues. The CDR3 sequence: CSASANYGYTF. In DNA form, the CDR3 reads TGCAGTGCTAGCGCGAACTATGGCTACACCTTC.

The chain couples TRBV7-9 to TRBJ1-2, with 9 bases matching TRBD1. The CDR3 loop spans 13 amino acids. Germline V gives CDR1 SEHNR, CDR2 FQNEAQ (reference sequence). V gave up 6 bases and J gave up 6 bases; unmatched junction bases: 5. CDR3 region: CASRRGQGNGYTF. CDR3 nucleotides: TGTGCCAGCAGACGAGGACAGGGGAATGGCTACACCTTC.

This chain links TRBV19 with TRBJ2-1, with 8 bases fitting TRBD1. CDR3 length: 15 residues. The ends lost 4 bases at V and 11 bases at J; junction bases unmatched: 13. Per the germline V gene, CDR1 is LNHDA and CDR2 is SQIVND (reference sequence). CDR3 DNA sequence: TGTGCCAGTAGTAAAGCATCAGACAGGGGCCCAAAGCAGTTCTTC. It is translated as CASSKASDRGPKQFF.

V and J are TRBV28 and TRBJ2-2; perhaps TRBD2 as D (7 bases). Germline V lookup: CDR1 MDHEN, CDR2 SYDVKM. Deletions cut 6 bases from V and 7 bases from J, with 21 bases between. This CDR3 has 16 amino acids. The CDR3 region has the DNA TGTGCCAGCAGGCCTGCGGGGGCAGACCCGGTCGGGGAGCTGTTTTTT. Residues: CASRPAGADPVGELFF.

The genes are TRBV7-2 and TRBJ2-7, with D perhaps TRBD1 (6 bases). Trimming removed 7 bases from V and 3 bases from J, with 19 bases in between. Germline-derived CDR1 and CDR2 are SGHTA and FQGNSA. CDR3 length: 15 residues. CDR3: CASNLKTGSGYEQYF. In nucleotides, the CDR3 is TGTGCCAGCAACCTAAAGACAGGTAGTGGCTACGAGCAGTACTTC.

This sequence joins TRBV29-1 and TRBJ1-4; 7 bases match TRBD1. Germline values: CDR1 SQVTM, CDR2 ANQGSEA. The trim removed 2 bases at V and 4 bases at J, leaving 7 bases unmatched. CDR3 length: 15 residues. The CDR3 region has the DNA TGCAGCGTTGAACATCGGACAGGCGATAATGAAAAACTGTTTTTT. Residues: CSVEHRTGDNEKLFF.

The chain uses TRBV7-2 and TRBJ2-7; maybe TRBD1 (6 bases). V was clipped by 1 base and J by 2 bases, with 15 bases between them. Germline V CDR1 and CDR2: SGHTA, FQGNSA. This CDR3 is built from 16 residues. DNA for the CDR3: TGTGCCAGCAGCTTAGGCTCCGGGACACCGACCTACGAGCAGTACTTC. This codes for CASSLGSGTPTYEQYF.

The genes are TRBV9 and TRBJ1-2; 8 positions match TRBD1. Germline CDR1 is SGDLS and CDR2 is YYNGEE. Losses at the gene ends were 4 bases for V and 6 bases for J; bases not matched to a gene: 8. This CDR3 is built from 14 residues. CDR3 protein: CASSTDREVDGYTF. CDR3 nucleotide sequence: TGTGCCAGCAGCACGGACAGGGAAGTAGATGGCTACACCTTC.

This chain links TRBV7-2 with TRBJ1-3; 8 bases align to TRBD1. Germline V gives CDR1 SGHTA, CDR2 FQGNSA. The CDR3 has 15 amino acids. With 5 bases clipped from V and 4 bases from J, the junction kept 7 bases outside the gene matches. CDR3 nucleotides: TGTGCCAGCAGCCCACATCGGGACAGGGGAAACACCATATATTTT. Translated: CASSPHRDRGNTIYF.

The chain couples TRBV6-5 to TRBJ2-5; no clear D. Trimming shortened V by 6 bases and J by 7 bases, and 12 bases separated the two germline ends. The CDR3 has 12 residues. From germline, CDR1 is MNHEY and CDR2 SVGAGI. The CDR3 here is CASRRADGTQYF. The CDR3 coding sequence is TGTGCCAGCAGAAGAGCCGATGGGACCCAGTACTTC.

This clone has just one count. The chain joins TRBV18 to TRBJ1-5; D gene ambiguous. The germline gives CDR1 KGHSH, CDR2 LQKENI. The CDR3 totals 15 residues. V shed 1 base and J shed 1 base, with 8 bases lying between them. CDR3 residues: CASSPQYQSNQPQHF. In nucleotides, the CDR3 is TGTGCCAGCTCACCACAGTACCAGAGCAATCAGCCCCAGCATTTT. Full variable domain (remainder filled in from reference TRBV18 and TRBJ1-5): NAGVMQNPRHLVRRRGQEARLRCSPMKGHSHVYWYRQLPEEGLKFMVYLQKENIIDESGMPKERFSAEFPKEGPSILRIQQVVRGDSAAYFCASSPQYQSNQPQHFGDGTRLSIL.

The rearrangement uses TRBV7-9 and TRBJ2-5, with 8 bases fitting TRBD2. Germline CDR1 is SEHNR and CDR2 is FQNEAQ (reference sequence). V lost 5 bases to trimming and J lost 5 bases; unmatched junction nucleotides: 7. There are 14 residues in the CDR3. Here the CDR3 DNA reads TGTGCCAGCAGCCCCCGGGGGGGCGGTGAGACCCAGTACTTC. This sequence encodes CASSPRGGGETQYF.

The chain links TRBV18 to TRBJ1-5; a possible D gene is TRBD1 (6 bases). Trimming shortened V by 1 base and J by 0 bases, and 7 bases separated the two germline ends. Germline CDR1 reads KGHSH; CDR2 reads LQKENI. The CDR3 extends over 15 amino acids. In nucleotides, the CDR3 is TGTGCCAGCTCACCACGGACAGATAGCAATCAGCCCCAGCATTTT. It yields the protein CASSPRTDSNQPQHF.

This chain connects TRBV28 to TRBJ2-7; D is uncertain. Germline lookup yields CDR1 MDHEN and CDR2 SYDVKM. This CDR3 region has 15 residues. The V gene lost 5 bases and the J gene lost 0 bases, with 14 bases spanning the gap. DNA of the CDR3: TGTGCCAGCAGTATCGAGGCGTTCGGCTCCTACGAGCAGTACTTC. Protein: CASSIEAFGSYEQYF.

The chain carries TRBV9 and TRBJ2-2; TRBD1 matches 9 bases. V lost 6 bases to trimming and J lost 6 bases; unmatched junction nucleotides: 6. CDR3 length: 14 residues. Germline V gene lookup returns CDR1 SGDLS and CDR2 YYNGEE. In DNA, the CDR3 is TGTGCCAGCACATATAGACAGGGGGCCGGGGAGCTGTTTTTT. This codes for CASTYRQGAGELFF.